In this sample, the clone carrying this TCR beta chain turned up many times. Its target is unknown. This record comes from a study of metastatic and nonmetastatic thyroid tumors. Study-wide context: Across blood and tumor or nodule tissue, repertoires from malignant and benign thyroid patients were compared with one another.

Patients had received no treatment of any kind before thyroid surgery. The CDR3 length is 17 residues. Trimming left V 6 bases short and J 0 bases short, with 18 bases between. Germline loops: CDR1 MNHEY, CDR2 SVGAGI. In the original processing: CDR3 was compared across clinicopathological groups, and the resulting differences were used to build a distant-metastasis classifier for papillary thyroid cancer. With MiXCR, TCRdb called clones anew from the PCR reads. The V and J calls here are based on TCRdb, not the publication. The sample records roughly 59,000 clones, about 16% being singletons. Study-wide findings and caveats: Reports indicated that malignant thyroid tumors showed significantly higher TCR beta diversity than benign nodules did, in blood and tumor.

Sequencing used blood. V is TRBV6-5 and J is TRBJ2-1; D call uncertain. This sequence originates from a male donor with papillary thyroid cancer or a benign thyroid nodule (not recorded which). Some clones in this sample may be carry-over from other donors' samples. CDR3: CASSVPRKASSYNEQFF. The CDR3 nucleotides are TGTGCCAGCAGCGTCCCTAGGAAGGCGAGCTCCTACAATGAGCAGTTCTTC.